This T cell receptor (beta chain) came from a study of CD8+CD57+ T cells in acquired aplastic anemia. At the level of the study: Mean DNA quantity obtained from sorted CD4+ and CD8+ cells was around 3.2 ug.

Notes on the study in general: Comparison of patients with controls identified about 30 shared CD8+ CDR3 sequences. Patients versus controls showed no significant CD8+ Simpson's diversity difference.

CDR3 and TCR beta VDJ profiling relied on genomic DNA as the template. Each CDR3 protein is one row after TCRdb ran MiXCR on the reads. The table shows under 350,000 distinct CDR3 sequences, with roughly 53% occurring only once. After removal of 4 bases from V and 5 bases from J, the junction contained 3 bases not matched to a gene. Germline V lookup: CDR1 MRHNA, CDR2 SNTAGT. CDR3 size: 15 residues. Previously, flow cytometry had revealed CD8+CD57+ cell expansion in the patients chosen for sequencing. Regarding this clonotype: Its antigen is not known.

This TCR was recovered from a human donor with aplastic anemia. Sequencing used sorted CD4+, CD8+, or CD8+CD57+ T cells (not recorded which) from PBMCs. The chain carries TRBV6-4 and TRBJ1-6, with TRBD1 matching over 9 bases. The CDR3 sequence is CASSARQGDNSPLHF. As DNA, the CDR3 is TGTGCCAGCAGTGCAAGACAGGGGGATAATTCACCCCTCCACTTT.